These 20 T cell receptor beta chains were sequenced from one sample in a study of T cell repertoires in cytomegalovirus infection. TCRdb itself ran the reads through MiXCR, one entry per CDR3 protein. The repertoire includes some 400,000 distinct CDR3 sequences, roughly 20% of them detected once, and 7.5% to 9% sits in the top ten. The sample consisted of PBMCs. These receptors were collected from a human donor in good health (CMV status not recorded). Some clones in this sample may be carry-over from other donors' samples.

Remarks on this clonotype: At one end the junction does not follow the germline gene, possibly because of a read error. The rearrangement uses TRBV7-6 and TRBJ1-1; no definite D call. Germline CDR1 and CDR2: SGHVS and FNYEAQ. The length of the CDR3 is 12 residues. CDR3 sequence: CDSSLVDGEAFF. The CDR3 DNA reads TGTGACAGCAGCTTGGTGGACGGTGAAGCTTTCTTT.

This clonotype was seen many times. The gene calls are TRBV7-2 and TRBJ2-4, with D perhaps TRBD1 or TRBD2 (6 bases each). V was pared by 7 bases and J by 0 bases, with 16 bases between. The CDR3 sequence is 16 residues long. The V gene's germline CDR1 is SGHTA and CDR2 FQGNSA. The CDR3 here is CASNTGAQVAKNIQYF. CDR3 DNA sequence: TGTGCCAGCAACACGGGGGCACAGGTAGCCAAAAACATTCAGTACTTC. Supplemented by reference TRBV7-2 and TRBJ2-4, the full variable domain reads GAGVSQSPSNKVTEKGKDVELRCDPISGHTALYWYRQSLGQGLEFLIYFQGNSAPDKSGLPSDRFSAERTGGSVSTLTIQRTQQEDSAVYLCASNTGAQVAKNIQYFGAGTRLSVL.

This clonotype was observed many times. The rearrangement uses TRBV7-8 and TRBJ2-3; D call uncertain. V lost 5 bases and J lost 1, with 16 bases in between. CDR3 size: 16 residues. Germline loops: CDR1 SGHVS, CDR2 FQNEAQ. The DNA for the CDR3 is TGTGCCAGCAGCCCAGTCGGTGGGTTTGGCACAGATACGCAGTATTTT. Encoded protein: CASSPVGGFGTDTQYF.

Many counts were recorded for this clonotype. This sequence joins TRBV12-3 or TRBV12-4 and TRBJ1-4; D not certain. The V end lost 3 bases, the J end lost 8 bases, and 10 bases lay between the germline ends. The CDR3 covers 13 residues. For the CDR3, the DNA is TGTGCCAGCAGTTTTACCCGGGGAGAAAAACTGTTTTTT. It is translated as CASSFTRGEKLFF.

This clonotype was observed a few times. V and J are TRBV7-2 and TRBJ2-2, with no clear D. The length of the CDR3 is 11 residues. The V gene lost 1 base and the J gene lost 10 bases, with 4 bases spanning the gap. The germline gives CDR1 SGHTA, CDR2 FQGNSA. This CDR3 is CASSLVEELFF. The DNA of the CDR3 is TGTGCCAGCAGCTTAGTGGAGGAGCTGTTTTTT.

The chain combines TRBV29-1 with TRBJ2-1, with D unclear. The CDR3 runs to 16 residues. The ends were cut back, 8 bases at V and 1 base at J, with 21 bases in the middle. Germline loops: CDR1 SQVTM, CDR2 ANQGSEA. For the CDR3, the DNA is TGCAGCTCCGTTTCCGTGACTCCCGTTTCCTACAATGAGCAGTTCTTC. Translating gives CSSVSVTPVSYNEQFF.

The chain joins TRBV2 to TRBJ2-3; 8 nucleotides agree with TRBD1. CDR1 is SNHLY, CDR2 FYNNEI, per germline. CDR3 size: 15 residues. The V and J ends lost 4 bases and 4 bases, in that order; junction bases with no gene match: 7. The CDR3 sequence is CASSVRTGWPDTQYF. The CDR3 DNA is TGTGCCAGCAGTGTGCGGACAGGGTGGCCAGATACGCAGTATTTT.

This clonotype has a count of ten or more. The chain carries TRBV7-2 and TRBJ2-3; 7 bases line up with TRBD2. The germline CDR1 and CDR2 sequences are SGHTA and FQGNSA. The V segment lost 3 bases and the J segment 2 bases; nucleotides outside the gene matches: 8. The CDR3 contains 16 residues. The CDR3 protein is CASSLAGLADTDTQYF. Here the CDR3 DNA reads TGTGCCAGCAGCTTGGCAGGGCTAGCGGACACAGATACGCAGTATTTT.

V usage is TRBV20-1 and J usage is TRBJ2-3, with D hard to call. V was clipped by 0 bases and J by 4 bases, with 11 bases between them. The CDR3 runs to 14 residues. Germline V gene sequence: CDR1 DFQATT, CDR2 SNEGSKA (reference sequence). This CDR3 reads CSARDRIAPDTQYF. The CDR3, as DNA: TGCAGTGCTAGAGATAGGATAGCCCCAGATACGCAGTATTTT.

The genes are TRBV5-1 and TRBJ2-3; weak D call: TRBD1 (5 bases). Germline V gene sequence: CDR1 SGHRS, CDR2 YFSETQ. V was shortened by 0 bases and J by 4 bases, with 15 bases between the two germline ends. This CDR3 contains 16 residues. CDR3 in amino acids: CASSLEKGVAADTQYF. The CDR3 DNA reads TGCGCCAGCAGCTTGGAAAAAGGGGTTGCGGCAGATACGCAGTATTTT.

The chain combines TRBV4-3 with TRBJ2-1, with 14 bases aligning to TRBD2. V shed 2 bases, J shed 8 bases, and the junction held 2 bases outside the gene matches. CDR3 size: 15 residues. Germline CDR1 reads LGHNA; CDR2 reads YSLEER. The CDR3 loop is CASSQLTSGGDEQFF. CDR3 in DNA: TGCGCCAGCAGCCAATTGACTAGCGGGGGGGATGAGCAGTTCTTC.

As concerns this clonotype: The junction does not match germline at one end; this may be a read error. V is TRBV2 and J is TRBJ2-3, with unresolved D. CDR3 length equals 13 residues. Germline loops: CDR1 SNHLY, CDR2 FYNNEI. The CDR3: CTSSEASPDTQYF. Here the CDR3 DNA reads TGTACCAGCAGTGAAGCTTCCCCAGATACGCAGTATTTT.

The V gene is TRBV4-1, the J gene TRBJ2-3; 8 bases match TRBD1. Germline V gene data show CDR1 as MGHRA and CDR2 as YSYEKL. CDR3 length: 15 residues. V was pared by 4 bases and J by 5 bases, with 8 bases of the junction left unmatched. The CDR3, as DNA: TGCGCCAGCAGCCGAGCGGACAGGGTTGAAGATACGCAGTATTTT. Its protein product is CASSRADRVEDTQYF.

This clonotype was counted many times. This chain joins TRBV2 and TRBJ2-2; D tentatively fits TRBD1 or TRBD2 (5 bases each). Germline loops: CDR1 SNHLY, CDR2 FYNNEI. The ends were cut back, 6 bases at V and 3 bases at J, with 14 bases in the middle. The CDR3 consists of 15 residues. The chain's CDR3 is CASSRGPLDTGELFF. DNA of the CDR3: TGTGCCAGCAGCCGGGGACCGCTAGACACCGGGGAGCTGTTTTTT.

This clonotype is a singleton in its sample. A much bigger clone sits one base away, suggesting this may be a read error. The conserved phenylalanine or tryptophan normally closing the CDR3 is absent here, so this likely arose from a read error. The chain carries TRBV7-2 and TRBJ2-7, with 9 positions matching TRBD2. Germline-derived CDR1 and CDR2 are SGHTA and FQGNSA. With V trimmed by 5 bases and J by 3 bases, 8 bases remained unmatched. The CDR3 is made up of 15 amino acids. In DNA form, the CDR3 reads TGTGCCAGCAGCCGCGACGCTAGCGGGAACTACGAGCAGTACCTC. As protein: CASSRDASGNYEQYL.

This clonotype was detected a few times. The rearrangement links TRBV20-1 to TRBJ2-2; D not certain. Trimming removed 4 bases from V and 4 bases from J, with 10 bases in between. CDR1 and CDR2 (germline): DFQATT, SNEGSKA (reference sequence). CDR3 size: 13 residues. The CDR3 spells CSATTTATGELFF. The CDR3 DNA is TGCAGTGCTACGACCACGGCCACCGGGGAGCTGTTTTTT.

CDR3 sequence (DNA): TGCGCCAGCACGCCGGACGGGAACACTGAAGCTTTCTTT. It specifies CASTPDGNTEAFF. The rearrangement uses TRBV10-1 and TRBJ1-1; D uncertain. The V end was cut by 7 bases, the J end by 1 base, with 10 bases between. CDR3 size: 13 residues. Germline loops: CDR1 WNHNN, CDR2 SYGVQD (reference sequence).

Turning to this clonotype: A read error may be the cause here, since a much bigger clone is one base away. The CDR3 carries no conserved terminal phenylalanine or tryptophan, so it likely arises from a read error. J is TRBJ2-5 and V is TRBV28; D not resolved. Deletions cut 5 bases from V and 1 base from J, with 11 bases between. Germline CDR1 MDHEN, CDR2 SYDVKM. This CDR3 is built from 14 residues. This CDR3 reads CASSTPSAQETQYL. The CDR3 DNA follows: TGTGCCAGCAGTACACCCTCGGCCCAAGAGACCCAGTACCTC.

This clonotype was picked up a small number of times. V and J are TRBV12-3 or TRBV12-4 and TRBJ2-2; D not resolved. Deletions cut 0 bases from V and 14 bases from J, with 10 bases between. CDR3 length: 12 amino acids. The CDR3 region is CASSLAPLGLFF. Written as DNA, the CDR3 is TGTGCCAGCAGTTTAGCGCCCCTCGGTCTGTTTTTT.

The V call is TRBV5-4, the J call TRBJ2-7, with a possible D match to TRBD2 (5 bases). CDR1 and CDR2 (germline): SGHNT, YYREEE (reference sequence). The length of the CDR3 is 14 residues. V was cut by 3 bases and J by 2 bases, with 12 bases left in between. CDR3 loop: CASSSKSGTYEQYF. CDR3 sequence (DNA): TGTGCCAGCAGCTCCAAATCGGGAACCTACGAGCAGTACTTC.